Listed below are T cell receptor beta chains from one sample, sequenced in a study of T-cell memory formation after mild COVID-19. Each CDR3 protein is one row after TCRdb ran MiXCR on the 5' RACE reads. The sample records 450,000 to 650,000 distinct CDR3 sequences, over 20% being singletons. Sequenced input: PBMCs or a T cell subset sorted from them (not recorded which). The receptors were gathered from an adult woman who had mild COVID-19 (a few samples of this study predate the infection). Cell type and time point are not known. Both conserved end residues are part of each CDR3. The order of the fields is clone size, V gene, J gene, D gene, CDR3 DNA, CDR3 protein. The D gene is left open where the match is weak. Size values are once, few and many counts, or a class for expanded clones, and some rows have none.

clone size: few; V gene: TRBV7-3; J gene: TRBJ2-2; D gene: -; CDR3 DNA: TGTGCCAGTAGGTTGAACACCGGGGAGCTGTTTTTT; CDR3 protein: CASRLNTGELFF
clone size: -; V gene: TRBV7-3; J gene: TRBJ2-2; D gene: -; CDR3 DNA: TGTGCCAGCAGCTTAAGTGTCCCTGGGGAGCTGTTTTTT; CDR3 protein: CASSLSVPGELFF
clone size: -; V gene: TRBV5-1; J gene: TRBJ2-7; D gene: -; CDR3 DNA: TGCGCCAGCAGCCGGGGGACTTCCCACGAGCAGTACTTC; CDR3 protein: CASSRGTSHEQYF
clone size: -; V gene: TRBV3-1; J gene: TRBJ1-1; D gene: -; CDR3 DNA: TGTGCCAGCAGCCAAGTTAAAGGGACACGGGCTTTCTTT; CDR3 protein: CASSQVKGTRAFF
clone size: -; V gene: TRBV27; J gene: TRBJ2-3; D gene: TRBD2; CDR3 DNA: TGTGCCAGCAGTTTATCACCTAGCGGGGGGCCAGATACGCAGTATTTT; CDR3 protein: CASSLSPSGGPDTQYF
clone size: -; V gene: TRBV4-3; J gene: TRBJ1-1; D gene: -; CDR3 DNA: TGCGCCAGCAGCCAAGATTTAGGGGCGCAGAACACTGAAGCTTTCTTT; CDR3 protein: CASSQDLGAQNTEAFF
clone size: few; V gene: TRBV12-3/TRBV12-4; J gene: TRBJ2-7; D gene: -; CDR3 DNA: TGTGCCAGCAGTCCCATTGGGCCTGTGGACGAGCAGTACTTC; CDR3 protein: CASSPIGPVDEQYF
clone size: few; V gene: TRBV4-1; J gene: TRBJ2-5; D gene: TRBD1; CDR3 DNA: TGCGCCAGCAGCCAAGGGAGGGACAGGGTGTGGGTAGAGACCCAGTACTTC; CDR3 protein: CASSQGRDRVWVETQYF
clone size: -; V gene: TRBV5-4; J gene: TRBJ2-3; D gene: TRBD2; CDR3 DNA: TGTGCCAGCAGCCCCCCTGGGAGAAGCGGGAGGGGGGCCACAGATACGCAGTATTTT; CDR3 protein: CASSPPGRSGRGATDTQYF
clone size: -; V gene: TRBV6-5; J gene: TRBJ2-7; D gene: TRBD1; CDR3 DNA: TGTGCCGTCGGACAGGGGGCTGGCGAGCAGTACTTC; CDR3 protein: CAVGQGAGEQYF
clone size: few; V gene: TRBV7-6; J gene: TRBJ2-2; D gene: -; CDR3 DNA: TGTGCCAGCAGCTTACCGGGGGGCATCAACACCGGGGAGCTGTTTTTT; CDR3 protein: CASSLPGGINTGELFF
clone size: -; V gene: TRBV24-1; J gene: TRBJ2-1; D gene: TRBD1; CDR3 DNA: TGTGCCACCAGCGGAGGTGGGACAGGGAAGTACAATGAGCAGTTCTTC; CDR3 protein: CATSGGGTGKYNEQFF
clone size: few; V gene: TRBV24-1; J gene: TRBJ1-5; D gene: -; CDR3 DNA: TGTGCCACCAGTGATTCGACGAGAGGTGGCAATCAGCCCCAGCATTTT; CDR3 protein: CATSDSTRGGNQPQHF
clone size: -; V gene: TRBV20-1; J gene: TRBJ2-1; D gene: TRBD2; CDR3 DNA: TGCAGTGCTAGAGGTAGCGGGGTCAATGAGCAGTTCTTC; CDR3 protein: CSARGSGVNEQFF
clone size: few; V gene: TRBV27; J gene: TRBJ1-3; D gene: -; CDR3 DNA: TGTGCCAGCAGTTTGGAGAGTGGCACCATATATTTT; CDR3 protein: CASSLESGTIYF
clone size: -; V gene: TRBV6-2/TRBV6-3; J gene: TRBJ2-7; D gene: -; CDR3 DNA: TGTGCCAGCAGTTACCCGGCGGGTGACATATCCTACGAGCAGTACTTC; CDR3 protein: CASSYPAGDISYEQYF
clone size: -; V gene: TRBV5-1; J gene: TRBJ1-2; D gene: TRBD1; CDR3 DNA: TGCGCCAGCAGCTTGCGGGGACAGGACAGCTATGGCTACACCTTC; CDR3 protein: CASSLRGQDSYGYTF
clone size: few; V gene: TRBV7-8; J gene: TRBJ1-1; D gene: TRBD1; CDR3 DNA: TGTGCCAGCAGCCCAACAGGGGGCTTCACTGAAGCTTTCTTT; CDR3 protein: CASSPTGGFTEAFF
clone size: -; V gene: TRBV3-1; J gene: TRBJ1-1; D gene: -; CDR3 DNA: TGTGCCAGCAGCCCGGGGGCAGGGCAGAACACTGAAGCTTTCTTT; CDR3 protein: CASSPGAGQNTEAFF
clone size: -; V gene: TRBV7-8; J gene: TRBJ2-1; D gene: -; CDR3 DNA: TGTGCCAGCAGCTACGGACGGGGGAGTGAGCAGTTCTTC; CDR3 protein: CASSYGRGSEQFF
clone size: -; V gene: TRBV7-9; J gene: TRBJ2-1; D gene: -; CDR3 DNA: TGTGCCAGCAGCCTCCGACCGGACAGCTCCTACAATGAGCAGTTCTTC; CDR3 protein: CASSLRPDSSYNEQFF
clone size: once; V gene: TRBV6-5; J gene: TRBJ2-7; D gene: TRBD1; CDR3 DNA: TGTGCCAGCAGATATCGGGCCGGGACAGGGGTCCACGAGCAGTACTTC; CDR3 protein: CASRYRAGTGVHEQYF
clone size: few; V gene: TRBV15; J gene: TRBJ2-1; D gene: TRBD2; CDR3 DNA: TGTGCCACCAGCAGAGTACTAGCGGTTCCTGAGCAGTTCTTC; CDR3 protein: CATSRVLAVPEQFF
clone size: -; V gene: TRBV5-1; J gene: TRBJ2-7; D gene: -; CDR3 DNA: TGCGCCAGCAGCACCTCCAGCCTCCCGGGACTGGGGGAGCAGTACTTC; CDR3 protein: CASSTSSLPGLGEQYF
clone size: -; V gene: TRBV10-3; J gene: TRBJ1-1; D gene: -; CDR3 DNA: TGTGCCATCAGGGCAGGGAAGGGAACTGAAGCTTTCTTT; CDR3 protein: CAIRAGKGTEAFF
clone size: -; V gene: TRBV18; J gene: TRBJ2-1; D gene: TRBD2; CDR3 DNA: TGTGCCAGCTCATGGAGCTATAGCGGGGGGAACTACAATGAGCAGTTCTTC; CDR3 protein: CASSWSYSGGNYNEQFF
clone size: -; V gene: TRBV7-2; J gene: TRBJ1-5; D gene: TRBD1; CDR3 DNA: TGTGCCAGCAGCTTAGAATCCTGGGACAGGCTTGTGCCCCAGCATTTT; CDR3 protein: CASSLESWDRLVPQHF
clone size: few; V gene: TRBV7-2; J gene: TRBJ2-1; D gene: TRBD2; CDR3 DNA: TGTGCCAGCAGCTATAGCGGGGGGCATCTCAATGAGCAGTTCTTC; CDR3 protein: CASSYSGGHLNEQFF
clone size: -; V gene: TRBV6-5; J gene: TRBJ1-2; D gene: TRBD1; CDR3 DNA: TGTGCCAGCAGTTACTCTCGGACAGGGTACTATGGCTACACCTTC; CDR3 protein: CASSYSRTGYYGYTF
clone size: -; V gene: TRBV4-1; J gene: TRBJ2-1; D gene: -; CDR3 DNA: TGCGCCAGCAGCCAAGATGGCGGGACCTACAATGAGCAGTTCTTC; CDR3 protein: CASSQDGGTYNEQFF
clone size: -; V gene: TRBV6-5; J gene: TRBJ2-1; D gene: -; CDR3 DNA: TGTGCCAGCAGTTACGGCGTTTGGTCGGGCTACAATGAGCAGTTCTTC; CDR3 protein: CASSYGVWSGYNEQFF
clone size: few; V gene: TRBV4-2; J gene: TRBJ2-1; D gene: -; CDR3 DNA: TGTGCCAGCAGCCAACGCAGGAATACCTACAATGAGCAGTTCTTC; CDR3 protein: CASSQRRNTYNEQFF
clone size: few; V gene: TRBV12-3/TRBV12-4; J gene: TRBJ2-2; D gene: -; CDR3 DNA: TGTGCCAGCAGTTTCGAAGGGGGACCTAACACCGGGGAGCTGTTTTTT; CDR3 protein: CASSFEGGPNTGELFF
clone size: few; V gene: TRBV9; J gene: TRBJ2-3; D gene: TRBD2; CDR3 DNA: TGTGCCAGCAGCGCCCCGGGGGGGACAGATACGCAGTATTTT; CDR3 protein: CASSAPGGTDTQYF
clone size: -; V gene: TRBV12-3/TRBV12-4; J gene: TRBJ2-1; D gene: TRBD1; CDR3 DNA: TGTGCCAGCAGTGGCCCGGGACAGGGGAACAACAATGAGCAGTTCTTC; CDR3 protein: CASSGPGQGNNNEQFF
clone size: -; V gene: TRBV6-2/TRBV6-3; J gene: TRBJ1-2; D gene: TRBD1; CDR3 DNA: TGTGCCAGCGGACAGGGCGTCTACTATGGCTACACCTTC; CDR3 protein: CASGQGVYYGYTF
clone size: few; V gene: TRBV20-1; J gene: TRBJ2-2; D gene: TRBD1; CDR3 DNA: TGCAGTGCTACACAGGGGGTATCCGGGGAGCTGTTTTTT; CDR3 protein: CSATQGVSGELFF
clone size: few; V gene: TRBV7-9; J gene: TRBJ2-3; D gene: -; CDR3 DNA: TGTGCCAGCAGCCGACCGGGGAGCACAGATACGCAGTATTTT; CDR3 protein: CASSRPGSTDTQYF
clone size: -; V gene: TRBV12-3/TRBV12-4; J gene: TRBJ1-5; D gene: -; CDR3 DNA: TGTGCCAGCAGTCGACAGCTCAATCAGCCCCAGCATTTT; CDR3 protein: CASSRQLNQPQHF
clone size: many; V gene: TRBV4-2; J gene: TRBJ2-7; D gene: -; CDR3 DNA: TGTGCCAGCAGCCAAGAGGGGTCGAACTCCTACGAGCAGTACTTC; CDR3 protein: CASSQEGSNSYEQYF
clone size: -; V gene: TRBV5-1; J gene: TRBJ2-2; D gene: TRBD1; CDR3 DNA: TGCGCCAGCAGCTACGCCGGGACAGGCTACACCGGGGAGCTGTTTTTT; CDR3 protein: CASSYAGTGYTGELFF
clone size: -; V gene: TRBV5-6; J gene: TRBJ2-7; D gene: TRBD1; CDR3 DNA: TGTGCCAGCAGCTTGGCCGGGACAGGGGGAATTTTCTACGAGCAGTACTTC; CDR3 protein: CASSLAGTGGIFYEQYF
clone size: few; V gene: TRBV5-1; J gene: TRBJ2-1; D gene: -; CDR3 DNA: TGCGCCAGCAGTCGAGGGGGATACAATGAGCAGTTCTTC; CDR3 protein: CASSRGGYNEQFF
clone size: few; V gene: TRBV7-6; J gene: TRBJ2-3; D gene: -; CDR3 DNA: TGTGCCAGCAGCTCGAACAGCGGGCGGGCGGCAAGCACAGATACGCAGTATTTT; CDR3 protein: CASSSNSGRAASTDTQYF
clone size: few; V gene: TRBV7-8; J gene: TRBJ2-3; D gene: TRBD2; CDR3 DNA: TGTGCCAGCAGCGCGACTAGCGGGGTTAGCACAGATACGCAGTATTTT; CDR3 protein: CASSATSGVSTDTQYF
clone size: -; V gene: TRBV10-3; J gene: TRBJ2-1; D gene: -; CDR3 DNA: TGTGCCATCAGTGAGTCGATTGGGGACACACTGGGGAATGAGCAGTTCTTC; CDR3 protein: CAISESIGDTLGNEQFF
clone size: few; V gene: TRBV7-2; J gene: TRBJ1-2; D gene: -; CDR3 DNA: TGTGCCAGCAGTTACTCTACGGGGGCGTACACCTTC; CDR3 protein: CASSYSTGAYTF
clone size: once; V gene: TRBV12-3/TRBV12-4; J gene: TRBJ2-5; D gene: -; CDR3 DNA: TGTGCCAGCAGAAAATCACAAGAGACCCAGTACTTC; CDR3 protein: CASRKSQETQYF
clone size: -; V gene: TRBV20-1; J gene: TRBJ1-1; D gene: -; CDR3 DNA: TGCAGTGCTAGAGACCCCCTTTTAGGGACAACGAACACTGAAGCTTTCTTT; CDR3 protein: CSARDPLLGTTNTEAFF
clone size: -; V gene: TRBV5-1; J gene: TRBJ1-2; D gene: -; CDR3 DNA: TGCGCCAGCAGCCTCTTGAACGGTCTGTCTCGTAGGGGCTATGGCTACACCTTC; CDR3 protein: CASSLLNGLSRRGYGYTF
clone size: -; V gene: TRBV5-8; J gene: TRBJ1-2; D gene: -; CDR3 DNA: TGTGCCAGCAGCGGGGGATTTTATGGCTACACCTTC; CDR3 protein: CASSGGFYGYTF
clone size: -; V gene: TRBV7-3; J gene: TRBJ2-1; D gene: TRBD2; CDR3 DNA: TGTGCCAGCAGCTTAAAACTAGCGGGGGGGCCATACAATGAGCAGTTCTTC; CDR3 protein: CASSLKLAGGPYNEQFF
clone size: few; V gene: TRBV12-3/TRBV12-4; J gene: TRBJ2-3; D gene: TRBD2; CDR3 DNA: TGTGCCAGCAGTCCCCTACCCCTGACTAGCGGGAGAACAGATACGCAGTATTTT; CDR3 protein: CASSPLPLTSGRTDTQYF
clone size: -; V gene: TRBV9; J gene: TRBJ1-1; D gene: -; CDR3 DNA: TGTGCCAGCAGCGTAGTAGGGGACATGAACACTGAAGCTTTCTTT; CDR3 protein: CASSVVGDMNTEAFF
clone size: few; V gene: TRBV5-1; J gene: TRBJ1-2; D gene: TRBD1; CDR3 DNA: TGCGCCAGCAGCCCAACGACAGGGGACTATGGCTACACCTTC; CDR3 protein: CASSPTTGDYGYTF
clone size: -; V gene: TRBV29-1; J gene: TRBJ1-4; D gene: TRBD1; CDR3 DNA: TGCAGCGCGAGACAGGGCGCGGGGGAAAAACTGTTTTTT; CDR3 protein: CSARQGAGEKLFF
clone size: few; V gene: TRBV29-1; J gene: TRBJ1-2; D gene: -; CDR3 DNA: TGCAGCGTTAGGTGGGGAGACTATGGCTACACCTTC; CDR3 protein: CSVRWGDYGYTF
clone size: many; V gene: TRBV24-1; J gene: TRBJ2-6; D gene: TRBD1; CDR3 DNA: TGTGCCACCAGTGATATCCCCAACTACAGGGGTGAAAACTCTGGGGCCAACGTCCTGACTTTC; CDR3 protein: CATSDIPNYRGENSGANVLTF
clone size: few; V gene: TRBV12-3/TRBV12-4; J gene: TRBJ1-2; D gene: TRBD1; CDR3 DNA: TGTGCCAGCAGTAAACAGGGGGCGCGTGGCTACACCTTC; CDR3 protein: CASSKQGARGYTF
clone size: -; V gene: TRBV24-1; J gene: TRBJ2-2; D gene: TRBD1; CDR3 DNA: TGTGCCACCGGGACAGTTGTCAGGACCGGGGAGCTGTTTTTT; CDR3 protein: CATGTVVRTGELFF